Listed below are T cell receptor beta chains from one sample, sequenced in a study of PD-1 blockade in classical Hodgkin lymphoma. The data were produced by immunoSEQ multiplex PCR, yet TCRdb's version contains in-frame clones alone and is incomplete. The table has roughly 8,000 clones, 87% seen once. The sequences come from peripheral blood mononuclear cells (PBMCs), collected before the fourth cycle of nivolumab. All receptors derive from a human donor with classical Hodgkin lymphoma. Each CDR3 is given with its conserved first and last residue. A D gene is named only where the DNA matches it firmly. A clone size is listed for some rows: how often the clone was seen (once, few, many), or a class if it is expanded.

NA TRBJ1-2 TRBV9 TRBD1 CASSVAGTVNYGYTF TGTGCCAGCAGCGTAGCCGGGACAGTGAACTATGGCTACACCTTC
NA TRBJ2-7 TRBV11-2 TRBD2 CASSSPGTSAYEQYF TGTGCCAGCAGCTCACCGGGGACTAGCGCCTACGAGCAGTACTTC
NA TRBJ2-7 TRBV19 TRBD1 CASSPGQGVYEQYF TGTGCCAGTAGTCCGGGACAGGGGGTATACGAGCAGTACTTC
NA TRBJ2-1 TRBV5-5 NA CASSLSGSFAYNEQFF TGTGCCAGCAGCTTGTCCGGGTCTTTCGCCTACAATGAGCAGTTCTTC
NA TRBJ2-1 TRBV6-4 TRBD2 CASSETSGSNNEQFF TGTGCCAGCAGTGAGACTAGCGGGAGTAACAATGAGCAGTTCTTC
NA TRBJ2-7 TRBV5-1 TRBD2 CASSLVAGRAGEQYF TGCGCCAGCAGCTTGGTAGCCGGGAGGGCGGGGGAGCAGTACTTC
few TRBJ2-5 TRBV5-8 TRBD2 CASSAIGLAGASETQYF TGTGCCAGCAGCGCCATAGGACTAGCGGGAGCTAGTGAGACCCAGTACTTC
large TRBJ2-3 TRBV28 TRBD2 CASSLTLLTSVASTDTQYF TGTGCCAGCAGTTTGACCCTACTCACTAGCGTCGCCTCCACAGATACGCAGTATTTT
NA TRBJ2-6 TRBV2 NA CASSERRVGANVLTF TGTGCCAGCAGTGAAAGGAGGGTTGGGGCCAACGTCCTGACTTTC
NA TRBJ1-5 TRBV28 TRBD1 CASRLRDRANQPQHF TGTGCCAGCAGACTCCGGGACAGGGCTAATCAGCCCCAGCATTTT
NA TRBJ1-1 TRBV29-1 NA CSVERVRGGTEAFF TGCAGCGTTGAACGGGTCCGCGGGGGCACTGAAGCTTTCTTT
NA TRBJ2-2 TRBV19 TRBD1 CASSMRSARGLGGELFF TGTGCCAGTAGTATGAGGTCGGCCAGGGGGCTCGGCGGGGAGCTGTTTTTT
NA TRBJ2-4 TRBV25-1 NA CASSFVSAVQAKNIQYF TGTGCCAGCAGTTTTGTGTCGGCAGTCCAAGCCAAAAACATTCAGTACTTC
NA TRBJ2-3 TRBV28 NA CASRPPGLRTDTQYF TGTGCCAGCAGACCGCCGGGACTCAGAACAGATACGCAGTATTTT
NA TRBJ2-3 TRBV4-2 NA CASSQGLGDTQYF TGTGCCAGCAGCCAAGGTCTGGGGGATACGCAGTATTTT
NA TRBJ1-1 TRBV5-5 NA CASSLVLLGVSNTEAFF TGTGCCAGCAGCTTGGTGCTTCTCGGTGTATCGAACACTGAAGCTTTCTTT